This T cell receptor (beta chain) was sequenced during a study of blood T cell repertoires in COVID-19. Participants reported their clinical history, and cohort assignment relied on those reports. TCRdb keeps only in-frame clones here, not all; method: immunoSEQ multiplex PCR. The sample lists some 190,000 clones; under 80% were seen once. Germline trimming cut 5 bases from V and 4 bases from J; bases unmatched to any gene: 8. The CDR3 covers 15 residues. In germline, CDR1 is LNHDA, CDR2 SQIVND (reference sequence). J is TRBJ1-5 and V is TRBV19; 7 bases are a match to TRBD1. The sample comprised PBMCs or T cells enriched from blood (not recorded which). The sequence derives from a woman between 50 and 59 years old with acute COVID-19. The CDR3 coding sequence is TGTGCCAGTAGTGGTTCGGGACAGTCAAATCAGCCCCAGCATTTT. Its protein is CASSGSGQSNQPQHF.